The clone carrying this TCR beta chain has just one count. Its target is not known. The data originate from a study of cytomegalovirus exposure and HLA in healthy donors. Overall study findings and caveats: For cytomegalovirus status, the classifier reportedly gave diagnoses with high specificity and sensitivity. Researchers reported from a later analysis that most CMV-associated TCR beta chains appeared HLA-restricted.

The germline V gene has CDR1 MNHEY and CDR2 SMNVEV (reference sequence). J lost 7 bases, V lost 5 bases, and 12 bases had no gene match. The CDR3 is made up of 15 amino acids. Primers included in the PCR were 60 Vbeta and 13 Jbeta primers. TCRdb's table, derived via immunoSEQ multiplex PCR, lists solely in-frame clones and lacks some. The profile shows about 230,000 clones, approximately 81% of them singletons. The V call is TRBV27, the J call TRBJ1-2; 8 bases agree with TRBD1. Sequencing used PBMCs. The source of this sequence is a girl aged 2 to 10 in good health and CMV-seronegative. CDR3 amino acids: CASSTETGVRGGYTF. CDR3 bases: TGTGCCAGCAGTACCGAGACAGGGGTTCGCGGTGGCTACACCTTC.